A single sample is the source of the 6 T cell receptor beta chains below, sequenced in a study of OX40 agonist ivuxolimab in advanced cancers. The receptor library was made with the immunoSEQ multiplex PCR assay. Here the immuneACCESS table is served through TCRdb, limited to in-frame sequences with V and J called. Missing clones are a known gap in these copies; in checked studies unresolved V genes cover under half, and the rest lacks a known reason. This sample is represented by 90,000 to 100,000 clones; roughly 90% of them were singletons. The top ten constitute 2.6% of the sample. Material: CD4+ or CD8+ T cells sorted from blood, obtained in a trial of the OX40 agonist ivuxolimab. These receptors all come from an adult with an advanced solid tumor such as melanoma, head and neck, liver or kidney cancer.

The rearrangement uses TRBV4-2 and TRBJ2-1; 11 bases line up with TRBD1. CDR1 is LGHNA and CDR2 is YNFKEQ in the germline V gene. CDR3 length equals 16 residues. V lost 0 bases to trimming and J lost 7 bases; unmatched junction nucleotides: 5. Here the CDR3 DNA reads TGTGCCAGCAGCCAAGATAAAGGACAGGGGGCAAATGAGCAGTTCTTC. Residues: CASSQDKGQGANEQFF.

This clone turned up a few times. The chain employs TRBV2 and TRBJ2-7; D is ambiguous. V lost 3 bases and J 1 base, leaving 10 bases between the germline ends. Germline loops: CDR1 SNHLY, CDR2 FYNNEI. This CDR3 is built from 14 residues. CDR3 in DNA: TGTGCCAGCAGTGATTATTTGAGATCCTACGAGCAGTACTTC. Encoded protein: CASSDYLRSYEQYF.

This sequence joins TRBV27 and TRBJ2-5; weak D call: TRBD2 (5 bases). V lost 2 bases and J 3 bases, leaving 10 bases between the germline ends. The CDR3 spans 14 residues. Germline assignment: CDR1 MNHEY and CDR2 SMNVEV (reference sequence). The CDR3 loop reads CASSLGFGKETQYF. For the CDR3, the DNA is TGTGCCAGCAGTTTAGGTTTCGGGAAAGAGACCCAGTACTTC.

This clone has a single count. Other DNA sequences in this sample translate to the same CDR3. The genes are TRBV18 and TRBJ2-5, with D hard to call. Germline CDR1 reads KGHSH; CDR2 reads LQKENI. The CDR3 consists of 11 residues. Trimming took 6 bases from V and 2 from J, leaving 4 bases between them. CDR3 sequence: CASSQQETQYF. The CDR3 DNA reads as TGTGCCAGCTCGCAACAAGAGACCCAGTACTTC. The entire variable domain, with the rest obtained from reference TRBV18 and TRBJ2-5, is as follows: NAGVMQNPRHLVRRRGQEARLRCSPMKGHSHVYWYRQLPEEGLKFMVYLQKENIIDESGMPKERFSAEFPKEGPSILRIQQVVRGDSAAYFCASSQQETQYFGPGTRLLVL.

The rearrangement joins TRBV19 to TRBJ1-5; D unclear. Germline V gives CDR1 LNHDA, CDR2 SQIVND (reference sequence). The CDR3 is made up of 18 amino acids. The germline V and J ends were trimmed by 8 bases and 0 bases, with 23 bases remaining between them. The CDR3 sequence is CASGLGGNILYSNQPQHF. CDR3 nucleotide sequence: TGTGCCAGTGGCCTAGGAGGGAACATCCTATATAGCAATCAGCCCCAGCATTTT.

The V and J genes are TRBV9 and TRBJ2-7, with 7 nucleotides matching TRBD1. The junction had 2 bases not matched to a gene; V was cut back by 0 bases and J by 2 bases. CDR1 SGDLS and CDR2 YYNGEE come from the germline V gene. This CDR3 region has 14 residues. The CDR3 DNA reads TGTGCCAGCAGCGTAGGACAGGGCGCCTACGAGCAGTACTTC. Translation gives CASSVGQGAYEQYF.